Shown below are 20 T cell receptor beta chains from a single sample sequenced in a study of brain T cells in children with intractable seizures. Data came from immunoSEQ multiplex PCR; TCRdb stores just in-frame clones and leaves some out. The data hold about 80,000 clones, with approximately 90% observed a single time. This material consisted of peripheral blood, taken at surgery. These receptors were collected from a girl aged 2 to 9 with Rasmussen encephalitis and intractable seizures.

V is TRBV6-1 and J is TRBJ2-7, with TRBD2 matching 12 bases. V lost 2 bases, J lost 7 bases, and 6 bases stayed unmatched. CDR1 is MNHNS, CDR2 SASEGT, per germline. The CDR3 runs 15 residues. Written as DNA, the CDR3 is TGTGCCAGCAGTGAACTAGCGGGGGGGCCGAGTGAGCAGTACTTC. It codes for CASSELAGGPSEQYF.

The chain uses TRBV12-3 or TRBV12-4 and TRBJ2-2, with D uncertain. The CDR3 length is 12 residues. Trimming took off 2 bases at V and 8 bases at J, with 6 bases between the two ends. The CDR3 loop reads CASSLFGGELFF. In nucleotides, the CDR3 is TGTGCCAGCAGTTTATTCGGTGGGGAGCTGTTTTTT.

The J gene is TRBJ2-7, the V gene TRBV18; TRBD1 aligns across 8 bases. CDR1 and CDR2 (germline): KGHSH, LQKENI. The CDR3 runs to 16 residues. Trimming removed 1 base from V and 5 bases from J; junction bases left unmatched: 10. DNA of the CDR3: TGTGCCAGCTCACCACTTTCGCAGGGGGCAAGGGACGAGCAGTACTTC. Amino acids: CASSPLSQGARDEQYF.

The V call is TRBV14, the J call TRBJ2-1, with TRBD2 identical over 9 bases. The CDR3 spans 17 residues. Per the germline V gene, CDR1 is SGHDN and CDR2 is FVKESK. The junction had 8 bases not matched to a gene; V was cut back by 1 base and J by 4 bases. The CDR3 protein is CASSQGIAGASYNEQFF. The CDR3, as DNA: TGTGCCAGCAGCCAAGGGATAGCGGGAGCGTCATACAATGAGCAGTTCTTC.

This chain links TRBV7-9 with TRBJ1-1; a weak D match, TRBD1 (6 bases). The CDR3 totals 14 residues. CDR1 is SEHNR, CDR2 FQNEAQ, per germline (reference sequence). Trimming cost V 5 bases and J 5 bases, with 15 bases left between them. The CDR3 region is CASSEQGGRTEAFF. The CDR3 coding sequence is TGTGCCAGCAGCGAACAGGGAGGAAGAACTGAAGCTTTCTTT.

The rearrangement joins TRBV20-1 to TRBJ1-2; D is unclear. Germline V lookup: CDR1 DFQATT, CDR2 SNEGSKA (reference sequence). Trimming took 3 bases from V and 1 from J, leaving 15 bases between them. The CDR3 has 15 residues. The CDR3 reads CSASSVGQLNYGYTF. CDR3 nucleotide sequence: TGCAGTGCTAGTTCAGTCGGGCAGCTTAACTATGGCTACACCTTC.

The V and J genes are TRBV20-1 and TRBJ1-1, with D possibly matching TRBD1 (5 bases). This CDR3 comprises 10 residues. V lost 6 bases, J lost 10 bases, and 12 bases lay in between. Germline assignment: CDR1 DFQATT and CDR2 SNEGSKA (reference sequence). DNA for the CDR3: TGCAGTGCCCACGTCCAGGGAGCTTTCTTT. This sequence encodes CSAHVQGAFF.

V is TRBV7-2 and J is TRBJ2-1; tentative D call: TRBD1 (6 bases). Trimming pared 2 bases from V and 4 bases from J, leaving 12 bases between. Germline CDR1 and CDR2: SGHTA and FQGNSA. The CDR3 extends over 15 amino acids. The CDR3 DNA reads as TGTGCCAGCAGCTTAACCGGGACACAGTACAATGAGCAGTTCTTC. Protein product: CASSLTGTQYNEQFF.

This chain links TRBV7-6 with TRBJ1-6, with TRBD1 matching over 9 bases. From germline, CDR1 is SGHVS and CDR2 FNYEAQ. The V and J ends lost 9 bases and 7 bases, in that order; junction bases with no gene match: 4. CDR3 length: 13 residues. For the CDR3, the DNA is TGTGCCAGTTCCGGGACAGGGAATTCACCCCTCCACTTT. Translated, it gives CASSGTGNSPLHF.

The rearrangement links TRBV19 to TRBJ2-3, with 12 bases that match TRBD2. Germline CDR1 is LNHDA and CDR2 is SQIVND (reference sequence). V dropped 9 bases and J dropped 2; count of bases not matched to a gene: 6. This CDR3 contains 15 residues. The CDR3 nucleotides read TGTGCCAGCTCTAGCGGGGGGGCATCCACAGATACGCAGTATTTT. Amino acids: CASSSGGASTDTQYF.

V and J are TRBV7-2 and TRBJ2-5; no reliable D call. Germline CDR1 reads SGHTA; CDR2 reads FQGNSA. Trimming took 1 base from V and 4 from J, leaving 7 bases between them. CDR3 length: 13 residues. The CDR3, as DNA: TGTGCCAGCAGCTTAGGAATTTCAGAGACCCAGTACTTC. This encodes CASSLGISETQYF.

The chain recombines TRBV28 with TRBJ1-3, with D uncertain. Trimming pared 1 base from V and 0 bases from J, leaving 7 bases between. CDR1 and CDR2 (germline): MDHEN, SYDVKM. CDR3 length equals 15 residues. The CDR3 DNA follows: TGTGCCAGCAGTTTATATCAGGTCTCTGGAAACACCATATATTTT. Protein: CASSLYQVSGNTIYF.

This sequence joins TRBV29-1 and TRBJ2-7, with TRBD2 identical over 9 bases. This CDR3 region has 15 residues. Per the germline V gene, CDR1 is SQVTM and CDR2 is ANQGSEA. Germline trimming cut 6 bases from V and 5 bases from J; bases unmatched to any gene: 14. The CDR3 DNA reads as TGCAGCGTCCCTCAAGCGGGAGGCCCGTTCGACGAGCAGTACTTC. Translated, it gives CSVPQAGGPFDEQYF.

About this clone itself: Other nucleotide sequences in the sample specify the same CDR3. The rearrangement links TRBV9 to TRBJ1-5; 8 positions agree with TRBD1. Per germline, CDR1 SGDLS and CDR2 YYNGEE. Trimming cost V 0 bases and J 4 bases; bases outside gene matches: 0. CDR3 size: 14 residues. The chain's CDR3 is CASSVGTGNQPQHF. The CDR3 DNA sequence: TGTGCCAGCAGCGTAGGGACAGGGAATCAGCCCCAGCATTTT.

This chain joins TRBV6-5 and TRBJ1-2; no firm D call. The length of the CDR3 is 10 residues. CDR1 and CDR2 (germline): MNHEY, SVGAGI. Trimming shortened V by 9 bases and J by 1 base, and 3 bases separated the two germline ends. CDR3 sequence (DNA): TGTGCCAGTAATAACTATGGCTACACCTTC. It encodes CASNNYGYTF.

This clone was recorded only once. This chain connects TRBV5-1 to TRBJ2-3; D gene uncertain. Trimming cost V 0 bases and J 4 bases, with 6 bases left between them. Germline values: CDR1 SGHRS, CDR2 YFSETQ. The CDR3 length is 13 residues. The CDR3 here is CASSLASADTQYF. In DNA form, the CDR3 reads TGCGCCAGCAGCTTGGCCAGCGCAGATACGCAGTATTTT.

The V and J genes are TRBV28 and TRBJ2-3, with D possibly being TRBD1 (6 bases). Trimming left V 3 bases short and J 6 bases short, with 7 bases between. There are 12 residues in the CDR3. Germline-derived CDR1 and CDR2 are MDHEN and SYDVKM. The CDR3 DNA follows: TGTGCCAGCAGTTTGAGGGGGGATACGCAGTATTTT. This codes for CASSLRGDTQYF.

This rearrangement joins TRBV5-6 to TRBJ1-3; D is unresolved. Germline V gene lookup returns CDR1 SGHDT and CDR2 YYEEEE. The CDR3 is made up of 17 amino acids. The ends were cut back, 0 bases at V and 2 bases at J, with 15 bases in the middle. As DNA, the CDR3 is TGTGCCAGCAGCTTGGGAGGTGTGAGTATACCTGGAAACACCATATATTTT. It is translated as CASSLGGVSIPGNTIYF.

The chain is built from TRBV6-1 and TRBJ1-1; no reliable D call. The CDR3 loop spans 15 amino acids. Deletions cut 0 bases from V and 1 base from J, with 9 bases between. Germline CDR1 is MNHNS and CDR2 is SASEGT. The CDR3 reads CASSEAPFSNTEAFF. The CDR3 DNA sequence: TGTGCCAGCAGTGAAGCCCCGTTTTCGAACACTGAAGCTTTCTTT.

This chain uses TRBV5-4 with TRBJ2-7; D unresolved. Trimming left V 2 bases short and J 0 bases short, with 6 bases between. The length of the CDR3 is 13 residues. Germline values: CDR1 SGHNT, CDR2 YYREEE (reference sequence). CDR3 bases: TGTGCCAGCAGCTTCCAGACCTCCTACGAGCAGTACTTC. Protein product: CASSFQTSYEQYF.